The clone carrying this T cell receptor beta chain was seen at least ten times. This sample was included in a study of T-cell memory formation after mild COVID-19. TCRdb redid the calling of the 5' RACE reads with MiXCR, one entry per CDR3 protein. This sample carries fewer than 30,000 distinct CDR3 sequences, 9% to 15% of them seen once, and the ten largest clones take roughly 15%. The CDR3 extends over 12 amino acids. With 1 base removed from V and 5 bases from J, the gap between germline ends came to 5 bases. Germline V lookup: CDR1 LNHDA, CDR2 SQIVND (reference sequence). The chain has TRBV19 and TRBJ2-5, with D unresolved. This clonotype was obtained from an adult woman who had mild COVID-19 (a few samples of this study predate the infection). Cell type and time point are not known. Sequences were obtained from PBMCs or a T cell subset sorted from them (not recorded which). The CDR3, as DNA: TGTGCCAGTAGTATAGGACGGGAGACCCAGTACTTC. This encodes CASSIGRETQYF.